This TCR beta chain came from a study of glioma-infiltrating T cells after dendritic cell vaccination. Time point meaning: after dendritic cell vaccination, including at tumor progression/relapse. PBMC sampling occurred before vaccination, two weeks after the third dose, and at progression. Assay used: immunoSEQ multiplex PCR; TCRdb lists only in-frame clones, some missing. The sample lists around 78,000 clones, roughly 84% occurring once. The V gene end was trimmed by 5 bases and the J gene end by 3 bases; junction bases not matched to a gene: 4. The CDR3 consists of 14 residues. The germline gives CDR1 KGHSH, CDR2 LQKENI. This clone was detected once.

This specimen consisted of blood, obtained after dendritic cell vaccination. This receptor was identified in a human donor with glioblastoma. The rearrangement uses TRBV18 and TRBJ2-7, with 10 bases that match TRBD1. The CDR3 reads CASSETGGGYEQYF. In DNA form, the CDR3 reads TGTGCCAGCTCAGAGACAGGGGGCGGCTACGAGCAGTACTTC.